This T cell receptor (beta chain) was documented in a study of cytotoxic CD8 clonotypes in ibrutinib-treated CLL. TCRdb keeps only in-frame clones here, not all; method: immunoSEQ multiplex PCR. This table holds roughly 190,000 clones, approximately 72% found once. Looked up from germline, CDR1 is LNHDA and CDR2 is SQIVND (reference sequence). V was clipped by 4 bases and J by 1 base; unmatched bases: 8. The CDR3 contains 18 residues. The chain uses TRBV19 and TRBJ2-7, with 15 bases that match TRBD2. This sequence originates from a human donor with chronic lymphocytic leukemia. Sample: PBMCs, taken after 24 months of ibrutinib treatment. The CDR3 DNA is TGTGCCAGTAGTACGGGACTAGCGGGAGGACTAGGGTCCTACGAGCAGTACTTC. Its translation: CASSTGLAGGLGSYEQYF.